One sample yielded the 13 T cell receptor beta chains listed below, sequenced in a study of blood T cell repertoires in COVID-19. Clones were sequenced by immunoSEQ multiplex PCR, and TCRdb holds only the in-frame ones, with some missing. The sample shows 200,000 to 250,000 clones, roughly 80% of them seen only once. The specimen was peripheral blood. The receptors shown here come from a woman of 80 years or more with active or convalescent COVID-19.

This clone was found once. The chain carries TRBV28 and TRBJ2-1; the D is unclear. CDR1 and CDR2 (germline): MDHEN, SYDVKM. The length of the CDR3 is 14 residues. V gave up 1 base and J gave up 3 bases, with 7 bases separating them. In nucleotides, the CDR3 is TGTGCCAGCAGTTTATTGGGCCTCTACAATGAGCAGTTCTTC. Its protein is CASSLLGLYNEQFF. Full variable domain (rest looked up from reference TRBV28 and TRBJ2-1): DVKVTQSSRYLVKRTGEKVFLECVQDMDHENMFWYRQDPGLGLRLIYFSYDVKMKEKGDIPEGYSVSREKKERFSLILESASTNQTSMYLCASSLLGLYNEQFFGPGTRLTVL.

This clone was recorded a few times. V and J are TRBV5-4 and TRBJ1-3; D is perhaps TRBD1 (5 bases). Between the trimmed V and J ends, which lost 0 bases and 4 bases, there was a span of 11 bases. From germline, CDR1 is SGHNT and CDR2 YYREEE (reference sequence). The CDR3 covers 15 residues. The CDR3: CASSLGGDLGNTIYF. CDR3 in DNA: TGTGCCAGCAGCTTGGGGGGGGACCTCGGAAACACCATATATTTT.

V is TRBV28 and J is TRBJ2-5; 7 bases match TRBD1. Germline V CDR1 and CDR2: MDHEN, SYDVKM. CDR3 size: 13 residues. The V segment lost 4 bases and the J segment 2 bases; nucleotides outside the gene matches: 1. CDR3 coding DNA: TGTGCCAGCAGTTCGGGACAGCAAGAGACCCAGTACTTC. Encoded protein: CASSSGQQETQYF.

The chain carries TRBV4-1 and TRBJ1-6, with D possibly being TRBD1 (6 bases). CDR1 is MGHRA, CDR2 YSYEKL, per germline. Trimming took off 4 bases at V and 5 bases at J, with 18 bases between the two ends. The CDR3 has 17 residues. The CDR3 nucleotides are TGCGCCAGCAGCCGGGGCCCGGGACAAGTAAATAATTCACCCCTCCACTTT. Protein sequence: CASSRGPGQVNNSPLHF.

This sequence joins TRBV7-2 and TRBJ1-2; D possibly corresponds to TRBD1 (6 bases). Trimming cost V 5 bases and J 9 bases, with 16 bases left between them. This CDR3 spans 13 amino acids. The germline V gene encodes CDR1 SGHTA and CDR2 FQGNSA. This chain's CDR3 is CASSTDSLFRYTF. DNA for the CDR3: TGTGCCAGCAGCACGGACAGCCTGTTCCGCTACACCTTC.

The rearrangement links TRBV7-6 to TRBJ2-2; TRBD2 might be the D (6 bases). Germline lookup yields CDR1 SGHVS and CDR2 FNYEAQ. The CDR3 contains 14 residues. Trimming removed 6 bases at V and 6 bases at J, with 14 bases between. CDR3 sequence reads: CASRSRRGAGELFF. The CDR3 nucleotides read TGTGCCAGCAGGTCGCGGAGGGGCGCCGGGGAGCTGTTTTTT.

The genes are TRBV30 and TRBJ2-5, with no clear D. V gave up 0 bases and J gave up 4 bases, with 9 bases separating them. The CDR3 length is 13 residues. CDR1 and CDR2 from the germline V gene are GTSNPN and SVGIG (reference sequence). CDR3 region: CAWSVLVGETQYF. CDR3 coding DNA: TGTGCCTGGAGTGTATTAGTTGGAGAGACCCAGTACTTC.

The genes are TRBV6-5 and TRBJ2-2; 8 bases are a match to TRBD1. In germline, CDR1 is MNHEY, CDR2 SVGAGI. The J segment lost 7 bases and the V segment lost 6 bases, leaving 7 bases of the junction unmatched. The CDR3 has 14 amino acids. The CDR3 is CASRVTGAGGELFF. The CDR3 DNA follows: TGTGCCAGCAGAGTGACAGGGGCGGGCGGGGAGCTGTTTTTT.

There are many counts of this clone. The sample carries other DNA sequences with the same CDR3. The V call is TRBV27, the J call TRBJ1-3; tentatively, D is TRBD1 (5 bases). Germline V gene sequence: CDR1 MNHEY, CDR2 SMNVEV (reference sequence). Trimming left V 3 bases short and J 2 bases short, with 8 bases between. The CDR3 loop spans 14 amino acids. The CDR3 loop is CASSFGRAGNTIYF. CDR3 bases: TGTGCCAGCAGTTTTGGCAGGGCTGGAAACACCATATATTTT.

This clone was detected once. V gene TRBV7-2 combines with J gene TRBJ2-7; TRBD2 aligns across 8 bases. The CDR3 is 19 residues long. Per the germline V gene, CDR1 is SGHTA and CDR2 is FQGNSA. Germline trimming cut 4 bases from V and 0 bases from J; bases unmatched to any gene: 17. The CDR3 bases are TGTGCCAGCAGCTCCACGGGGGGGCGGGAGCCCCCCTACTCCTACGAGCAGTACTTC. Residues: CASSSTGGREPPYSYEQYF.

The genes are TRBV12-3 or TRBV12-4 and TRBJ2-7, with D possibly TRBD1 on 6 matching bases. The CDR3 totals 13 residues. The V end was cut by 6 bases, the J end by 3 bases, with 12 bases between. Here the CDR3 DNA reads TGTGCCAGCAGACGACAGGAGTACTACGAGCAGTACTTC. Amino acid sequence: CASRRQEYYEQYF.

This clone was seen only once. The chain combines TRBV11-3 with TRBJ2-4; TRBD2 agrees at 13 bases. Trimming at V came to 0 bases and at J to 5 bases, leaving 13 bases not matched to a gene. Germline lookup yields CDR1 SGHNT and CDR2 YENEEA. The CDR3 contains 20 residues. For the CDR3, the DNA is TGTGCCAGCAGCTTAGATTTGGGACTAGCGGGGAAAAGGGGCCAAAACATTCAGTACTTC. Translating gives CASSLDLGLAGKRGQNIQYF.

The chain joins TRBV6-5 to TRBJ1-1; D perhaps matches TRBD1 (6 bases). V dropped 1 base and J dropped 4 bases, with 13 bases sitting between them. CDR3 length: 15 residues. CDR1 is MNHEY, CDR2 SVGAGI, per germline. Here the CDR3 reads CASSYFRGASTEAFF. The CDR3 bases are TGTGCCAGCAGTTACTTTCGGGGGGCGTCCACTGAAGCTTTCTTT.